This TCR beta chain was recovered during a study of blood T cell repertoires in COVID-19. Sequencing used immunoSEQ multiplex PCR; TCRdb keeps in-frame clones, though not all of them. The table shows around 130,000 clones, with 84% occurring only once. The sample comprised peripheral blood. The sequence was collected from a woman aged 60-75 years with acute or convalescent COVID-19.

CDR3 DNA: TGTGCCAGCAGCCCCAGGCTGGGAGACGAAAAACTGTTTTTT. Translation: CASSPRLGDEKLFF. V gene TRBV5-6 combines with J gene TRBJ1-4; D is unresolved. The V and J ends lost 4 bases and 8 bases respectively, with 15 bases between them. The germline gives CDR1 SGHDT, CDR2 YYEEEE. The CDR3 sequence is 14 residues long.